What follows is one TCR beta chain and its context. As yet, its antigen is unknown. A TCRbeta library incorporating unique molecular identifiers was prepared. Each CDR3 protein is one row after TCRdb ran MiXCR on the PCR reads. The data show around 300,000 distinct CDR3 sequences, approximately 23% seen once. This record belongs to a study of T-cell reconstitution after alpha-beta-depleted transplantation in children. Notes on the study in general: By about two months after transplant, alpha-beta T cells reportedly arose from several hundred graft clones that had expanded.

CDR3 length equals 16 residues. The V gene lost 0 bases and the J gene lost 2 bases, with 11 bases spanning the gap. Germline V gives CDR1 MGHRA, CDR2 YSYEKL. The sample consisted of PBMCs, mostly from graft donor cells, taken 180 days after TCRalphabeta/CD19-depleted stem cell transplant. This sequence joins TRBV4-1 and TRBJ2-1; D is unclear. This receptor was obtained from a male patient aged 10 to 17 who had a stem cell transplant for acute lymphoblastic leukemia, so the T cells may come from the graft donor. CDR3 residues: CASSQEPTIPYNEQFF. The CDR3 nucleotides are TGCGCCAGCAGCCAAGAACCGACGATTCCCTACAATGAGCAGTTCTTC.